The 2 T cell receptor beta chains presented below share a single source sample, sequenced in a study of beta chain features in type 1 diabetes listed by TCRdb under 2018. General conclusions and limits of the study: A moderate but significant shortening of TCRB CDR3 length was observed in type 1 diabetes patients in all four CD4+ subsets.

These TCRs are of unknown antigen specificity. Receptor amplification or capture employed the immunoSEQ multiplex PCR assay. The entire amount of isolated RNA was reverse transcribed using the High Capacity cDNA Reverse Transcription Kit, so the sequenced TCRB transcripts were expressed ones. Here the immuneACCESS table is served through TCRdb, limited to in-frame sequences with V and J called. Missing clones are a known gap in these copies; in checked studies unresolved V genes cover under half, and the rest lacks a known reason. In this sample the table shows 95,000 to 150,000 clones, about 16% of which occur a single time. The top ten clonotypes cover around 2.5% of the sample. Material for sequencing was central memory CD4+ T cells from blood. The receptors were gathered from a man aged 25-45 years with type 1 diabetes.

This clone was observed a few times. The chain is built from TRBV4-2 and TRBJ2-7; perhaps TRBD1 as D (8 bases). V lost 2 bases, J lost 0 bases, and 14 bases lay in between. Germline assignment: CDR1 LGHNA and CDR2 YNFKEQ. This CDR3 region has 16 residues. This CDR3 reads CASSQTGGDSSYEQYF. CDR3 sequence (DNA): TGTGCCAGCAGCCAAACAGGGGGGGATAGCTCCTACGAGCAGTACTTC.

This chain joins TRBV28 and TRBJ2-1; possible D gene TRBD1, 5 bases. V lost 1 base, J lost 10 bases, and 14 bases lay in between. The length of the CDR3 is 14 residues. Germline V gene data show CDR1 as MDHEN and CDR2 as SYDVKM. CDR3 sequence: CASSLFDSRFEQFF. The CDR3 DNA reads TGTGCCAGCAGTTTATTCGACAGTAGATTCGAGCAGTTCTTC.